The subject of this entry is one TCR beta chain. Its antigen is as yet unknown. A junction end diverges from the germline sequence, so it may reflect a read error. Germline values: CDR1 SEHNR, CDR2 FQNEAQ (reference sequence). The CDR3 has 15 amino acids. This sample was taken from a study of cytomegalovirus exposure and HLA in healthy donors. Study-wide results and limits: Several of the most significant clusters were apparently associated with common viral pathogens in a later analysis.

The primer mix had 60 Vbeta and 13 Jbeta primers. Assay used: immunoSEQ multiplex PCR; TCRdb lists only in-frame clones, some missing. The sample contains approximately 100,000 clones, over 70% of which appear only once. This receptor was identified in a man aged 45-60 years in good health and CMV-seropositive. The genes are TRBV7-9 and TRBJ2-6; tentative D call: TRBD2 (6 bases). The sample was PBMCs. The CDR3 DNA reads TGTTCCAGCAGCCGGCGGGGCGGTGGGGCCAACGTCCTGACTTTC. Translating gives CSSSRRGGGANVLTF.